Following are 24 T cell receptor beta chains from one sample sequenced in a study of beta chain features in type 1 diabetes. The entirety of the isolated RNA underwent reverse transcription, so expressed TCRB transcripts were sequenced. TCRdb keeps only in-frame clones here, not all; method: immunoSEQ multiplex PCR. The sample lists 130,000 to 150,000 clones; around 51% were seen once. Specimen: Tregs from blood. Source of these receptors: a man in his late teens or twenties in good health.

This clone was picked up a small number of times. The V gene is TRBV27, the J gene TRBJ1-1; 8 bases are a match to TRBD1. In germline, CDR1 is MNHEY, CDR2 SMNVEV (reference sequence). This CDR3 spans 18 amino acids. Trimming at V came to 6 bases and at J to 1 base, leaving 16 bases not matched to a gene. The CDR3 nucleotides read TGTGCCAGCAGCCAACTAGGACAGGGCCTGATGCCGAACACTGAAGCTTTCTTT. Protein sequence: CASSQLGQGLMPNTEAFF.

The V and J genes are TRBV7-9 and TRBJ1-2; maybe TRBD1 (5 bases). The CDR3 is 14 residues long. CDR1 and CDR2 (germline): SEHNR, FQNEAQ (reference sequence). Between the trimmed V and J ends, which lost 5 bases and 3 bases, there was a span of 13 bases. CDR3 sequence: CASSVWGDHYGYTF. The DNA of the CDR3 is TGTGCCAGCAGCGTCTGGGGGGACCACTATGGCTACACCTTC. Full variable domain (rest looked up from reference TRBV7-9 and TRBJ1-2): DTGVSQNPRHKITKRGQNVTFRCDPISEHNRLYWYRQTLGQGPEFLTYFQNEAQLEKSRLLSDRFSAERPKGSFSTLEIQRTEQGDSAMYLCASSVWGDHYGYTFGSGTRLTVV.

This clone was found a few times. Germline and junction disagree at one end, which may indicate a read error. The gene calls are TRBV7-2 and TRBJ2-7, with 11 bases that match TRBD2. There are 15 residues in the CDR3. Germline V gene data show CDR1 as SGHTA and CDR2 as FQGNSA. CDR3 nucleotide sequence: TGTGCCAGCAGCTTAGTTTTCGGGGTAGCGGGAGGGCCGGACTTC. Its translation is CASSLVFGVAGGPDF.

The rearrangement links TRBV5-6 to TRBJ2-1; a possible D gene is TRBD1 (7 bases). The V gene's germline CDR1 is SGHDT and CDR2 YYEEEE. The CDR3 has 17 amino acids. Trimming shortened V by 4 bases and J by 9 bases, and 26 bases separated the two germline ends. DNA of the CDR3: TGTGCCAGCAGCCGTAAACCCCGACAGGGCGGGAAAGGTGAGCAGTTCTTC. Protein: CASSRKPRQGGKGEQFF.

The chain combines TRBV2 with TRBJ2-7, with 7 bases aligning to TRBD2. The CDR3 has 15 amino acids. Trimming took 6 bases from V and 4 from J; bases not matched to a gene: 12. The germline V gene encodes CDR1 SNHLY and CDR2 FYNNEI. The CDR3 reads CASSRWREGRYEQYF. The DNA of the CDR3 is TGTGCCAGCAGCAGATGGAGGGAGGGCCGGTACGAGCAGTACTTC.

The V call is TRBV18, the J call TRBJ1-2; D remains ambiguous. Trimming shortened V by 6 bases and J by 1 base, and 15 bases separated the two germline ends. Germline CDR1 and CDR2: KGHSH and LQKENI. This CDR3 comprises 15 residues. In nucleotides, the CDR3 is TGTGCCAGCTCGGCGACTGAGCTCCGTAACTATGGCTACACCTTC. As protein: CASSATELRNYGYTF.

This clone was observed a few times. The chain couples TRBV9 to TRBJ1-5; D is ambiguous. V was cut by 0 bases and J by 5 bases, with 9 bases left in between. This CDR3 is built from 14 residues. Germline-derived CDR1 and CDR2 are SGDLS and YYNGEE. CDR3 DNA sequence: TGTGCCAGCAGCGTAGAACAGAGTTATCAGCCCCAGCATTTT. Amino acids: CASSVEQSYQPQHF.

The chain carries TRBV29-1 and TRBJ2-1; D might be TRBD2 (5 bases). CDR1 is SQVTM and CDR2 is ANQGSEA in the germline V gene. This CDR3 contains 12 residues. V lost 7 bases to trimming and J lost 2 bases, with 9 bases between them. In DNA form, the CDR3 reads TGCAGCGCCCGAGCGGCCTACAATGAGCAGTTCTTC. Encoded protein: CSARAAYNEQFF.

CDR3 amino acids: CASSLRAGGAYEQYF. The CDR3 DNA sequence: TGCGCCAGCAGCTTGAGGGCGGGAGGGGCCTACGAGCAGTACTTC. The chain employs TRBV5-1 and TRBJ2-7; TRBD2 matches 9 bases. Looked up from germline, CDR1 is SGHRS and CDR2 is YFSETQ. CDR3 size: 15 residues. V lost 1 base and J lost 2; bases outside the gene matches: 4.

The sample holds a few counts of this clone. The chain combines TRBV7-2 with TRBJ2-3; 12 positions agree with TRBD2. V trimming: 2 bases; J trimming: 4 bases; junction bases outside the gene matches: 4. The CDR3 loop spans 16 amino acids. From germline, CDR1 is SGHTA and CDR2 FQGNSA. The CDR3, as DNA: TGTGCCAGCAGCTTAATAGCTAGCGGGGGGGCAGATACGCAGTATTTT. This gives the protein CASSLIASGGADTQYF.

This chain links TRBV7-3 with TRBJ2-5, with D tentatively TRBD1 (6 bases). The CDR3 sequence is 13 residues long. Germline V gene lookup returns CDR1 SGHTA and CDR2 FQGTGA. With 2 bases removed from V and 7 bases from J, the gap between germline ends came to 11 bases. CDR3: CASSLDRRGTQYF. In DNA form, the CDR3 reads TGTGCCAGCAGCTTAGACAGGCGTGGGACCCAGTACTTC.

This clone showed up just a few times. V usage is TRBV19 and J usage is TRBJ2-5; 8 nucleotides align to TRBD1. The DNA end lines up better with TRBJ2-7; the J call may be wrong. CDR1 LNHDA and CDR2 SQIVND come from the germline V gene (reference sequence). The CDR3 has 16 amino acids. DNA of the CDR3: TGTGCCAGTAGCCGTCAGGGGGCCGGAATATACTACGAGCAGTACTTC. This translates into CASSRQGAGIYYEQYF.

This rearrangement joins TRBV5-1 to TRBJ2-1; D remains ambiguous. There are 12 residues in the CDR3. CDR1 is SGHRS, CDR2 YFSETQ, per germline. V was shortened by 0 bases and J by 11 bases, with 9 bases between the two germline ends. CDR3 sequence: CASSLAYEQQFF. CDR3 nucleotides: TGCGCCAGCAGCTTGGCCTACGAACAGCAGTTCTTC.

This clone was seen a few times. The gene calls are TRBV7-9 and TRBJ1-3; TRBD1 agrees at 9 bases. The CDR3 has 13 residues. Germline values: CDR1 SEHNR, CDR2 FQNEAQ (reference sequence). V was pared by 3 bases and J by 7 bases, with 1 base of the junction left unmatched. CDR3 in amino acids: CASSLGTGNTIYF. For the CDR3, the DNA is TGTGCCAGCAGCTTGGGGACAGGGAACACCATATATTTT.

V is TRBV4-2 and J is TRBJ2-1; possible D gene TRBD1, 5 bases. The CDR3 has 14 amino acids. Trimming stripped 0 bases from V and 12 bases from J, with 15 bases between. Germline lookup yields CDR1 LGHNA and CDR2 YNFKEQ. The CDR3 coding sequence is TGTGCCAGCAGCCAAGATAAGGGGATTTTTGGGCAGTTCTTC. Encoded protein: CASSQDKGIFGQFF.

The table lists this clone with a count of one. The rearrangement links TRBV2 to TRBJ1-2; possible D gene TRBD1, 5 bases. Trimming took off 1 base at V and 3 bases at J, with 12 bases between the two ends. The length of the CDR3 is 15 residues. Germline CDR1 is SNHLY and CDR2 is FYNNEI. The CDR3 DNA follows: TGTGCCAGCAGTGAAGATCGGGGGAATTACTATGGCTACACCTTC. It specifies CASSEDRGNYYGYTF.

The CDR3 DNA sequence: TGTGCCAGCAGTGAAATTCGCGTCAGGAGCAATCAGCCCCAGCATTTT. It translates to CASSEIRVRSNQPQHF. The chain couples TRBV6-1 to TRBJ1-5; D is ambiguous. The V end lost 2 bases, the J end lost 1 base, and 12 bases lay between the germline ends. The CDR3 spans 16 residues. The germline CDR1 and CDR2 sequences are MNHNS and SASEGT.

This clone was seen a few times. V and J are TRBV7-3 and TRBJ2-3, with 11 bases identical to TRBD2. Losses at the gene ends were 3 bases for V and 5 bases for J; bases not matched to a gene: 7. CDR3 length equals 16 residues. Germline V gene sequence: CDR1 SGHTA, CDR2 FQGTGA. The CDR3 DNA reads as TGTGCCAGCAGCTTTGGTCTAGCGGGAGGAATAGATACGCAGTATTTT. Translating it yields CASSFGLAGGIDTQYF. The full variable domain, its missing parts supplied by reference TRBV7-3 and TRBJ2-3, is GAGVSQTPSNKVTEKGKYVELRCDPISGHTALYWYRQSLGQGPEFLIYFQGTGAADDSGLPNDRFFAVRPEGSVSTLKIQRTERGDSAVYLCASSFGLAGGIDTQYFGPGTRLTVL.

The V gene is TRBV28, the J gene TRBJ1-1; TRBD1 matches 7 bases. From germline, CDR1 is MDHEN and CDR2 SYDVKM. This CDR3 is 11 amino acids long. V was clipped by 7 bases and J by 8 bases; unmatched bases: 4. Here the CDR3 DNA reads TGTGCCAGCAATAACAGGGGAGAAGCTTTCTTT. It encodes CASNNRGEAFF.

The DNA of the CDR3 is TGTGCCAGCAGCCGCTTGGGACAGGCCGGGGAGCTGTTTTTT. It yields the protein CASSRLGQAGELFF. V and J are TRBV16 and TRBJ2-2; 8 positions agree with TRBD1. V lost 4 bases to trimming and J lost 6 bases; unmatched junction nucleotides: 4. From germline, CDR1 is KGHSY and CDR2 FQNENV. This CDR3 has 14 amino acids.

The chain is built from TRBV29-1 and TRBJ2-5, with 10 bases lining up with TRBD1. The CDR3 length is 13 residues. V was pared by 7 bases and J by 2 bases, with 4 bases of the junction left unmatched. Germline lookup yields CDR1 SQVTM and CDR2 ANQGSEA. The CDR3 DNA reads as TGCAGCGCTAGGACAGGGGGTCAAGAGACCCAGTACTTC. This codes for CSARTGGQETQYF.

The chain carries TRBV5-1 and TRBJ2-1, with 9 nucleotides matching TRBD1. Germline-derived CDR1 and CDR2 are SGHRS and YFSETQ. The CDR3 runs to 18 residues. The V segment lost 4 bases and the J segment 5 bases; nucleotides outside the gene matches: 16. The CDR3 region has the DNA TGCGCCAGCAGCATTTCGACAGGGGGACTAATAAGTGACAATGAGCAGTTCTTC. Translated: CASSISTGGLISDNEQFF. The full variable domain, completed using reference TRBV5-1 and TRBJ2-1, is KAGVTQTPRYLIKTRGQQVTLSCSPISGHRSVSWYQQTPGQGLQFLFEYFSETQRNKGNFPGRFSGRQFSNSRSEMNVSTLELGDSALYLCASSISTGGLISDNEQFFGPGTRLTVL.

V usage is TRBV7-2 and J usage is TRBJ2-7, with 7 bases fitting TRBD1. The CDR3 contains 19 residues. Trimming took 2 bases from V and 0 from J; bases not matched to a gene: 16. Germline CDR1 reads SGHTA; CDR2 reads FQGNSA. CDR3 nucleotide sequence: TGTGCCAGCAGCTTATATTCCCCCCTCGGACAGGCATTCTCCTACGAGCAGTACTTC. It yields the protein CASSLYSPLGQAFSYEQYF.

This clone was detected only a few times. This chain links TRBV15 with TRBJ2-5, with TRBD2 matching 8 bases. CDR1 and CDR2 (germline): LNHNV, YYDKDF (reference sequence). V trimming: 3 bases; J trimming: 4 bases; junction bases outside the gene matches: 4. The CDR3 has 14 amino acids. CDR3 region: CATSRWAGGETQYF. The CDR3 DNA reads as TGTGCCACCAGCAGGTGGGCGGGAGGAGAGACCCAGTACTTC. Using reference TRBV15 and TRBJ2-5 for the parts outside the CDR3, the full variable domain is DAMVIQNPRYQVTQFGKPVTLSCSQTLNHNVMYWYQQKSSQAPKLLFHYYDKDFNNEADTPDNFQSRRPNTSFCFLDIRSPGLGDTAMYLCATSRWAGGETQYFGPGTRLLVL.